The source of this TCR beta chain is a study of cytotoxic CD8 clonotypes in ibrutinib-treated CLL. Study at large: Under twelve relapsed/refractory, roughly 16 treatment-naive; around 18 IGHV unmutated. Samples averaged 255,043 productive templates and approximately 100,000 productive rearrangements. Findings of the study overall: Clonality rose at ibrutinib response, held steady in sustained remission, and fell toward baseline at progression.

The V and J ends lost 0 bases and 3 bases respectively, with 15 bases between them. The CDR3 runs 16 residues. Germline CDR1 and CDR2: PRHDT and FYEKMQ (reference sequence). Turning to this clone: Its antigen is unknown.

Sequencing was designed to attain a depth spanning 1 in 200,000 to 1 in 1 million T cells. TCRdb's copy holds only in-frame clones and misses some; the assay was immunoSEQ multiplex PCR. The sample carries about 130,000 clones, approximately 81% recorded once. The source of this sequence is a human donor with chronic lymphocytic leukemia. V usage is TRBV13 and J usage is TRBJ2-7; D possibly corresponds to TRBD1 (6 bases). The sample here was PBMCs, taken after 24 months of ibrutinib treatment. This chain's CDR3 is CASSLGVGTRGYEQYF. The CDR3 coding sequence is TGTGCCAGCAGCTTAGGGGTTGGGACCAGGGGCTACGAGCAGTACTTC.